What follows are 18 T cell receptor beta chains derived from one specimen sequenced in a study of OX40 agonist ivuxolimab in advanced cancers. Assay: immunoSEQ multiplex PCR; the TCRdb copy retains only in-frame clones and omits some. The top ten clones hold about 2% of a sample with about 23,000 clones, 75% to 85% of them seen once. Sequenced material: CD4+ or CD8+ T cells sorted from blood, taken in a trial of the OX40 agonist ivuxolimab. These receptors all stem from an adult with an advanced solid tumor such as melanoma, head and neck, liver or kidney cancer.

This clone was found once. The CDR3 loop reads CASSQTRETQYF. In DNA form, the CDR3 reads TGTGCCAGCAGCCAAACGAGGGAGACCCAGTACTTC. The chain has TRBV14 and TRBJ2-5; D gene ambiguous. From germline, CDR1 is SGHDN and CDR2 FVKESK. There are 12 residues in the CDR3. V was cut by 2 bases and J by 5 bases, with 6 bases left in between.

CDR3 loop: CASTKGGSSYNEQFF. In nucleotides, the CDR3 is TGTGCCAGCACCAAGGGTGGGAGCTCCTACAATGAGCAGTTCTTC. The chain is built from TRBV9 and TRBJ2-1; D may be TRBD2 (5 bases). The V end lost 6 bases, the J end lost 0 bases, and 13 bases lay between the germline ends. The CDR3 sequence is 15 residues long. Germline values: CDR1 SGDLS, CDR2 YYNGEE.

The chain has TRBV15 and TRBJ1-1, with D maybe TRBD1 (5 bases). Germline V CDR1 and CDR2: LNHNV, YYDKDF (reference sequence). The V end was cut by 5 bases, the J end by 6 bases, with 22 bases between. This CDR3 is 16 amino acids long. CDR3 amino acids: CATSRGRARQRAEAFF. In DNA, the CDR3 is TGTGCCACCAGCCGAGGCAGGGCCAGGCAGAGGGCTGAAGCTTTCTTT.

The chain couples TRBV5-1 to TRBJ2-7; no clear D. The CDR3 is made up of 13 amino acids. Trimming left V 2 bases short and J 3 bases short, with 9 bases between. Germline V gene lookup returns CDR1 SGHRS and CDR2 YFSETQ. CDR3 region: CASSFDQNYEQYF. For the CDR3, the DNA is TGCGCCAGCAGCTTTGACCAAAACTACGAGCAGTACTTC.

The count of this clone is one. J is TRBJ2-1 and V is TRBV5-5; D might be TRBD2 (5 bases). The CDR3 loop spans 17 amino acids. The V gene's germline CDR1 is SGHKS and CDR2 YYEKEE (reference sequence). V lost 0 bases and J 3 bases, leaving 16 bases between the germline ends. The CDR3 here is CASSLAGLTPGYNEQFF. The DNA for the CDR3 is TGTGCCAGCAGCTTGGCTGGACTGACGCCCGGCTACAATGAGCAGTTCTTC.

The genes are TRBV4-3 and TRBJ1-4; TRBD1 matches at 11 bases. J was trimmed by 6 bases and V by 4 bases; bases with no gene match: 10. This CDR3 is built from 17 residues. Germline CDR1 is LGHNA and CDR2 is YSLEER. CDR3 in DNA: TGCGCCAGCAGCCTCGAAGACATGGGACAGGGGGATGAAAAACTGTTTTTT. It encodes CASSLEDMGQGDEKLFF.

The chain recombines TRBV2 with TRBJ2-1; D gene unclear. Germline V gene data show CDR1 as SNHLY and CDR2 as FYNNEI. The CDR3 runs to 13 residues. V lost 6 bases and J lost 3, with 9 bases in between. CDR3: CASSPPYYNEQFF. The CDR3 region has the DNA TGTGCCAGCAGCCCCCCCTACTACAATGAGCAGTTCTTC.

This clone appeared a single time. The chain employs TRBV10-3 and TRBJ1-2; no firm D call. Deletions cut 2 bases from V and 7 bases from J, with 11 bases between. Germline V CDR1 and CDR2: ENHRY, SYGVKD. The CDR3 is 13 residues long. The CDR3 spells CAISEPNKAGYTF. CDR3 coding DNA: TGTGCCATCAGTGAGCCTAACAAGGCTGGCTACACCTTC.

The CDR3 DNA reads TGTGCCAGCAGCGGGGGCGGGGAGACCCAGTACTTC. It translates to CASSGGGETQYF. The chain has TRBV28 and TRBJ2-5; D may be TRBD1 or TRBD2 (6 bases each). The CDR3 contains 12 residues. The germline gives CDR1 MDHEN, CDR2 SYDVKM. Trimming shortened V by 6 bases and J by 5 bases, and 10 bases separated the two germline ends.

The chain recombines TRBV14 with TRBJ2-3, with 9 positions matching TRBD2. Germline trimming cut 1 base from V and 9 bases from J; bases unmatched to any gene: 8. This CDR3 is 15 amino acids long. CDR1 is SGHDN and CDR2 is FVKESK in the germline V gene. CDR3 amino acids: CASSQVLSGGLTQYF. The CDR3 DNA reads TGTGCCAGCAGCCAAGTTCTTAGCGGGGGTCTAACGCAGTATTTT.

The genes are TRBV5-1 and TRBJ2-3, with 8 bases fitting TRBD2. The CDR3 extends over 16 amino acids. In germline, CDR1 is SGHRS, CDR2 YFSETQ. J gave up 3 bases and V 0 bases, and 6 bases lay outside the gene matches. The CDR3 DNA sequence: TGCGCCAGCAGCTTGGCCGGGAGGGCTATGACAGATACGCAGTATTTT. It encodes CASSLAGRAMTDTQYF.

The rearrangement uses TRBV5-4 and TRBJ2-5, with TRBD2 as a possible D gene (5 bases). The V end lost 4 bases, the J end lost 2 bases, and 12 bases lay between the germline ends. This CDR3 contains 14 residues. Germline values: CDR1 SGHNT, CDR2 YYREEE (reference sequence). The CDR3 protein is CASSREGPQETQYF. CDR3 nucleotide sequence: TGTGCCAGCAGCCGCGAGGGTCCACAAGAGACCCAGTACTTC.

This clone has just a few counts. The rearrangement uses TRBV5-4 and TRBJ2-1, with 12 bases that match TRBD2. Unmatched junction bases numbered 6, after V lost 3 bases and J lost 5 bases. Germline CDR1 is SGHNT and CDR2 is YYREEE (reference sequence). The CDR3 has 16 amino acids. DNA for the CDR3: TGTGCCAGCAGCTCCCTAGCGGGGGGGCAGGACAATGAGCAGTTCTTC. Amino acid sequence: CASSSLAGGQDNEQFF.

The J gene is TRBJ2-2, the V gene TRBV9; 8 bases agree with TRBD2. The V gene end was trimmed by 3 bases and the J gene end by 8 bases; junction bases not matched to a gene: 12. Germline values: CDR1 SGDLS, CDR2 YYNGEE. There are 16 residues in the CDR3. The CDR3 DNA sequence: TGTGCCAGCAGCGCCCTCGCCGGGAGGGGCAGGGGGGAGCTGTTTTTT. This encodes CASSALAGRGRGELFF.

The chain combines TRBV7-2 with TRBJ2-7, with D perhaps assigned TRBD1 or TRBD2 (5 bases each). With 5 bases removed from V and 7 bases from J, the gap between germline ends came to 18 bases. CDR1 and CDR2 (germline): SGHTA, FQGNSA. The CDR3 spans 14 residues. The CDR3 here is CASSGRNGAEEQYF. The CDR3 DNA reads as TGTGCCAGCAGCGGCCGGAACGGGGCAGAAGAGCAGTACTTC.

The chain couples TRBV5-1 to TRBJ2-7, with 9 bases lining up with TRBD1. CDR3 length: 14 amino acids. Germline V gene lookup returns CDR1 SGHRS and CDR2 YFSETQ. The ends lost 4 bases at V and 4 bases at J; junction bases unmatched: 6. The CDR3 spells CASSRGQGIYEQYF. CDR3 coding DNA: TGCGCCAGCAGCAGAGGACAGGGGATATACGAGCAGTACTTC.

This clone was counted a few times. The J gene is TRBJ1-6, the V gene TRBV11-1; 9 bases are a match to TRBD1. This CDR3 spans 16 amino acids. V lost 2 bases and J lost 7; bases outside the gene matches: 6. Per the germline V gene, CDR1 is SGHAT and CDR2 is FQDESV (reference sequence). The DNA of the CDR3 is TGTGCCAGCAGCTTAAGGGGACAGGGCACGAATTCACCCCTCCACTTT. This gives the protein CASSLRGQGTNSPLHF.

J is TRBJ2-7 and V is TRBV6-5; D is unclear. Per the germline V gene, CDR1 is MNHEY and CDR2 is SVGAGI. The V gene lost 4 bases and the J gene lost 3 bases, with 7 bases spanning the gap. This CDR3 has 12 residues. The CDR3 bases are TGTGCCAGCAGTTCTTACGGCTACGAGCAGTACTTC. Protein sequence: CASSSYGYEQYF.